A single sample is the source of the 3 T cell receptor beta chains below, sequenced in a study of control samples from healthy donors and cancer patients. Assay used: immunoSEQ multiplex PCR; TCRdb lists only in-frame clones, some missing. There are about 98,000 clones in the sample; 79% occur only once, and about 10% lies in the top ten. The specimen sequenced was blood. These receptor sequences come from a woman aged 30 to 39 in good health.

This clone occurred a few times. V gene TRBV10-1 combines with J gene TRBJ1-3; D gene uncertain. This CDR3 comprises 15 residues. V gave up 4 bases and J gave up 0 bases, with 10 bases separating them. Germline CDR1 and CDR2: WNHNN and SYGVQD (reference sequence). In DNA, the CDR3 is TGCGCCAGCAGTGGCAGGCAGAGCTCTGGAAACACCATATATTTT. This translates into CASSGRQSSGNTIYF.

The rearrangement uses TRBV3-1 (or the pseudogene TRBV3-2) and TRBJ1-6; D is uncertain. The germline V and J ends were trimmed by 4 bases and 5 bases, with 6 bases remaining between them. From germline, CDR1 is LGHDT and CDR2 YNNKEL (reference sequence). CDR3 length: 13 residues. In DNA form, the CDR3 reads TGTGCCAGCAGCCCAGAACATAATTCACCCCTCCACTTT. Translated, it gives CASSPEHNSPLHF.

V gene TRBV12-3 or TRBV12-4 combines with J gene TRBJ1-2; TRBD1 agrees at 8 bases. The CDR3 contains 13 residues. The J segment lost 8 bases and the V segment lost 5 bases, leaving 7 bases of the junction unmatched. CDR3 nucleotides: TGTGCCAGCAGTCCGAGGACAGGGAAGGGCTACACCTTC. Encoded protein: CASSPRTGKGYTF.